Only a few counts were recorded for the clone carrying this TCR beta chain. RNA was extracted and reverse transcribed into cDNA as the sequencing template. Profiled with immunoSEQ multiplex PCR; TCRdb holds only in-frame clones, not every one. This repertoire shows around 140,000 clones, around 58% found once; its top ten account for around 6.6%. There are 13 residues in the CDR3. Trimming left V 0 bases short and J 5 bases short, with 6 bases between. The germline CDR1 and CDR2 sequences are LGHNA and YSLEER. From alopecia areata patients, lesional scalp punch biopsies and peripheral blood were collected. Using a FACSAria, the CD4+ and CD8+ T cells were sorted from the PBMCs. The source of the sample is a study of CD8+ T cells in alopecia areata. Overall study: Among treated patients, oral tofacitinib was administered at 5 to 10 mg twice daily. After 6 to 18 months of tofacitinib, follow-up continued 6 months off drug.

The rearrangement uses TRBV4-3 and TRBJ2-3; no definite D call. The receptor was isolated from a human donor with alopecia areata. Sequenced material: CD4+ T cells sorted from blood, taken at week 0. CDR3 sequence (DNA): TGCGCCAGCAGCCAAGAGACCCTAGATACGCAGTATTTT. This translates into CASSQETLDTQYF.